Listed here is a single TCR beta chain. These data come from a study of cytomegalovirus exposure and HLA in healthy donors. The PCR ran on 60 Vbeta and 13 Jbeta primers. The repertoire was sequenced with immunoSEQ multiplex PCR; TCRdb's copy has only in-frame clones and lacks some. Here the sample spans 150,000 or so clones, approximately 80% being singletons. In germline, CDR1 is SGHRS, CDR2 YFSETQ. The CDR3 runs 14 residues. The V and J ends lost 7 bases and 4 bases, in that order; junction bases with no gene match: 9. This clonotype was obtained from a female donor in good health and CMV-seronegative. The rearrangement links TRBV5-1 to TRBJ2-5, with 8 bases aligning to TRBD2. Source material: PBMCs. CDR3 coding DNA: TGCGCCAGCTTTCCGACTAGCGTTGGAGAGACCCAGTACTTC. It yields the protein CASFPTSVGETQYF.